The next 21 T cell receptor beta chains were all read from a single sample in a study of blood T cell repertoires in COVID-19. Sequencing used immunoSEQ multiplex PCR; TCRdb keeps in-frame clones, though not all of them. Of about 76,000 clones listed, 82% are singletons. The sample taken for sequencing was peripheral blood. These receptors were taken from a human donor in a cohort sampled during active COVID-19.

The rearrangement links TRBV5-1 to TRBJ1-2; 9 bases map to TRBD1. This CDR3 has 15 residues. Germline V gene sequence: CDR1 SGHRS, CDR2 YFSETQ. V dropped 0 bases and J dropped 0; count of bases not matched to a gene: 0. The CDR3 DNA reads TGCGCCAGCAGCTTGGGGACAGGGGCTAACTATGGCTACACCTTC. This sequence encodes CASSLGTGANYGYTF.

This clone was seen a single time. This chain connects TRBV30 to TRBJ2-5, with 8 bases that match TRBD2. The CDR3 covers 15 residues. CDR1 and CDR2 from the germline V gene are GTSNPN and SVGIG (reference sequence). V lost 0 bases to trimming and J lost 4 bases; unmatched junction nucleotides: 7. The CDR3 nucleotides read TGTGCCTGGAGTGTACGGGAGGGGATCGGAGAGACCCAGTACTTC. This sequence encodes CAWSVREGIGETQYF.

The chain has TRBV3-1 (or the pseudogene TRBV3-2) and TRBJ1-1; 9 positions match TRBD1. The V gene end was trimmed by 4 bases and the J gene end by 8 bases; junction bases not matched to a gene: 17. This CDR3 has 17 amino acids. CDR1 LGHDT and CDR2 YNNKEL come from the germline V gene (reference sequence). This chain's CDR3 is CASSRWGTGIMGGEAFF. Here the CDR3 DNA reads TGTGCCAGCAGCCGTTGGGGGACAGGGATCATGGGCGGCGAAGCTTTCTTT.

This clone was detected a few times. The chain links TRBV5-4 to TRBJ2-7, with D perhaps TRBD2 (6 bases). This CDR3 has 13 amino acids. Trimming shortened V by 3 bases and J by 5 bases, and 12 bases separated the two germline ends. CDR1 SGHNT and CDR2 YYREEE come from the germline V gene (reference sequence). The CDR3 DNA reads TGTGCCAGCAGCTACACTAGCTTCGACGAGCAGTACTTC. It yields the protein CASSYTSFDEQYF.

The chain combines TRBV7-9 with TRBJ2-5, with TRBD2 matching 8 bases. Germline trimming cut 5 bases from V and 5 bases from J; bases unmatched to any gene: 10. Germline loops: CDR1 SEHNR, CDR2 FQNEAQ (reference sequence). There are 15 residues in the CDR3. The CDR3 protein is CASSLPPGGLETQYF. The DNA of the CDR3 is TGTGCCAGCAGCCTCCCTCCGGGGGGGCTTGAGACCCAGTACTTC.

The chain employs TRBV5-6 and TRBJ1-2, with D perhaps TRBD1 (6 bases). Trimming pared 4 bases from V and 13 bases from J, leaving 20 bases between. Germline V gene sequence: CDR1 SGHDT, CDR2 YYEEEE. The CDR3 runs to 13 residues. CDR3 in DNA: TGTGCCAGCAGCGCCCTACAGGGTTCGACTATCACCTTC. This codes for CASSALQGSTITF.

V usage is TRBV2 and J usage is TRBJ1-2, with 10 nucleotides matching TRBD1. Germline V gene data show CDR1 as SNHLY and CDR2 as FYNNEI. The J segment lost 6 bases and the V segment lost 3 bases, leaving 7 bases of the junction unmatched. The CDR3 covers 15 residues. The CDR3 nucleotides are TGTGCCAGCAGTGAGTTCGGACAGGGGGAAGATGGCTACACCTTC. Amino acid sequence: CASSEFGQGEDGYTF.

The rearrangement uses TRBV5-6 and TRBJ1-6; D remains unclear. Trimming removed 3 bases from V and 3 bases from J, with 7 bases in between. CDR3 size: 14 residues. Germline V lookup: CDR1 SGHDT, CDR2 YYEEEE. CDR3 protein: CASSSGFYNSPLHF. CDR3 in DNA: TGTGCCAGCAGCTCCGGGTTCTATAATTCACCCCTCCACTTT.

The chain recombines TRBV5-6 with TRBJ2-2; tentative D call: TRBD2 (5 bases). V was cut by 4 bases and J by 0 bases, with 10 bases left in between. The CDR3 length is 15 residues. CDR1 is SGHDT, CDR2 YYEEEE, per germline. The CDR3 sequence is CASSPLAANTGELFF. The DNA of the CDR3 is TGTGCCAGCAGCCCTCTAGCAGCGAACACCGGGGAGCTGTTTTTT.

The V and J genes are TRBV5-1 and TRBJ2-2; D may be TRBD1 (6 bases). The CDR3 is 15 amino acids. The ends were cut back, 6 bases at V and 5 bases at J, with 17 bases in the middle. Germline assignment: CDR1 SGHRS and CDR2 YFSETQ. CDR3 sequence: CASTQQGIGTGELFF. CDR3 in DNA: TGCGCCAGCACTCAACAGGGAATTGGGACCGGGGAGCTGTTTTTT.

V is TRBV5-4 and J is TRBJ1-6; perhaps TRBD1 as D (6 bases). CDR1 and CDR2 (germline): SGHNT, YYREEE (reference sequence). V lost 0 bases, J lost 5 bases, and 6 bases lay in between. The CDR3 covers 14 residues. CDR3 protein: CASSLDRDNSPLHF. The CDR3 region has the DNA TGTGCCAGCAGCTTGGACAGGGATAATTCACCCCTCCACTTT.

This chain joins TRBV30 and TRBJ1-4; 8 bases agree with TRBD1. Germline assignment: CDR1 GTSNPN and CDR2 SVGIG (reference sequence). V was pared by 3 bases and J by 11 bases, with 14 bases of the junction left unmatched. CDR3 length equals 15 residues. CDR3 region: CAWSVAGAGGGKLFF. The CDR3 DNA sequence: TGTGCCTGGAGCGTGGCCGGGGCAGGGGGCGGGAAACTGTTTTTT.

The chain links TRBV7-3 to TRBJ2-7; possible D gene TRBD1, 5 bases. Trimming removed 0 bases from V and 5 bases from J, with 14 bases in between. Germline CDR1 is SGHTA and CDR2 is FQGTGA. The length of the CDR3 is 15 residues. The CDR3 coding sequence is TGTGCCAGCAGCTTAACGCCCGCCAGGGCTCACGAGCAGTACTTC. This encodes CASSLTPARAHEQYF.

CDR3 amino acids: CASSLNDRGSSPLHF. In nucleotides, the CDR3 is TGCGCCAGCAGCTTGAATGACAGGGGAAGTTCACCCCTCCACTTT. The J gene is TRBJ1-6, the V gene TRBV5-1; 8 bases fit TRBD1. Trimming removed 1 base from V and 9 bases from J; junction bases left unmatched: 6. Germline values: CDR1 SGHRS, CDR2 YFSETQ. The CDR3 covers 15 residues. The complete variable domain, with remaining parts taken from reference TRBV5-1 and TRBJ1-6, reads KAGVTQTPRYLIKTRGQQVTLSCSPISGHRSVSWYQQTPGQGLQFLFEYFSETQRNKGNFPGRFSGRQFSNSRSEMNVSTLELGDSALYLCASSLNDRGSSPLHFGNGTRLTVT.

J is TRBJ1-2 and V is TRBV6-5, with a possible D match to TRBD1 (6 bases). The CDR3 has 15 amino acids. Germline V CDR1 and CDR2: MNHEY, SVGAGI. The ends were cut back, 0 bases at V and 3 bases at J, with 11 bases in the middle. CDR3 in amino acids: CASSYSDSNYYGYTF. The CDR3 DNA reads TGTGCCAGCAGTTACTCGGACAGTAACTACTATGGCTACACCTTC.

The chain carries TRBV7-3 and TRBJ2-7; 8 bases are shared with TRBD2. J lost 3 bases, V lost 1 base, and 2 bases had no gene match. Germline loops: CDR1 SGHTA, CDR2 FQGTGA. The length of the CDR3 is 14 residues. This CDR3 is CASSLNSGDYEQYF. CDR3 bases: TGTGCCAGCAGCTTAAATAGCGGGGACTACGAGCAGTACTTC.

V and J are TRBV5-1 and TRBJ2-1; D gene uncertain. V was pared by 0 bases and J by 10 bases, with 8 bases between. Germline CDR1 reads SGHRS; CDR2 reads YFSETQ. This CDR3 contains 12 residues. This CDR3 is CASSLGEAEQFF. Here the CDR3 DNA reads TGCGCCAGCAGCTTGGGAGAGGCCGAGCAGTTCTTC.

The rearrangement joins TRBV20-1 to TRBJ1-2; 7 nucleotides agree with TRBD1. CDR1 is DFQATT, CDR2 SNEGSKA, per germline (reference sequence). The CDR3 has 14 residues. V was clipped by 3 bases and J by 3 bases; unmatched bases: 7. The CDR3 DNA reads TGCAGTGCTAGTAAGGGGGCGCGAGACTATGGCTACACCTTC. This codes for CSASKGARDYGYTF.

V is TRBV19 and J is TRBJ2-3; a weak D match, TRBD1 (6 bases). Looked up from germline, CDR1 is LNHDA and CDR2 is SQIVND (reference sequence). This CDR3 has 14 amino acids. V gave up 4 bases and J gave up 4 bases, with 12 bases separating them. The CDR3 DNA sequence: TGTGCCAGTAGTAGGGCAGGGGAACCAGATACGCAGTATTTT. Encoded protein: CASSRAGEPDTQYF.

The CDR3 region is CASSQGQGAPGPQHF. The CDR3, as DNA: TGCGCCAGCAGCCAAGGACAGGGTGCACCGGGGCCCCAGCATTTT. This chain uses TRBV4-1 with TRBJ1-5, with 7 bases fitting TRBD1. CDR1 is MGHRA and CDR2 is YSYEKL in the germline V gene. CDR3 length equals 15 residues. The ends lost 1 base at V and 9 bases at J; junction bases unmatched: 9.

V usage is TRBV11-2 and J usage is TRBJ2-1, with 15 bases fitting TRBD2. This CDR3 has 17 amino acids. CDR1 and CDR2 (germline): SGHAT, FQNNGV. J gave up 3 bases and V 1 base, and 1 base lay outside the gene matches. The CDR3 loop reads CASSLGTSGGDYNEQFF. CDR3 sequence (DNA): TGTGCCAGCAGCTTAGGGACTAGCGGGGGGGACTACAATGAGCAGTTCTTC.